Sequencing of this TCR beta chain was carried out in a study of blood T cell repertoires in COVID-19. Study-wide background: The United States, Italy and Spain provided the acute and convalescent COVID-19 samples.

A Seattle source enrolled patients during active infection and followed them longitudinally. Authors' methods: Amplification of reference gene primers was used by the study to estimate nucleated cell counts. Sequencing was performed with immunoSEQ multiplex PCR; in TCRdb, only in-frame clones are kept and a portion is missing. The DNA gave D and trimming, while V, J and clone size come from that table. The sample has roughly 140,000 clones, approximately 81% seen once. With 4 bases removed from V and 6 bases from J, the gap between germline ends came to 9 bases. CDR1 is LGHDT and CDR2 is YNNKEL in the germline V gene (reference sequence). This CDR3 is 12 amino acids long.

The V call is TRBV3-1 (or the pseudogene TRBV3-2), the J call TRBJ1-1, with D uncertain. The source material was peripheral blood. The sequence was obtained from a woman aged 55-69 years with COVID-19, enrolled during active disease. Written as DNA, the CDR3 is TGTGCCAGCAGCCGAGGGAGGTCTGAAGCTTTCTTT. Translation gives CASSRGRSEAFF.